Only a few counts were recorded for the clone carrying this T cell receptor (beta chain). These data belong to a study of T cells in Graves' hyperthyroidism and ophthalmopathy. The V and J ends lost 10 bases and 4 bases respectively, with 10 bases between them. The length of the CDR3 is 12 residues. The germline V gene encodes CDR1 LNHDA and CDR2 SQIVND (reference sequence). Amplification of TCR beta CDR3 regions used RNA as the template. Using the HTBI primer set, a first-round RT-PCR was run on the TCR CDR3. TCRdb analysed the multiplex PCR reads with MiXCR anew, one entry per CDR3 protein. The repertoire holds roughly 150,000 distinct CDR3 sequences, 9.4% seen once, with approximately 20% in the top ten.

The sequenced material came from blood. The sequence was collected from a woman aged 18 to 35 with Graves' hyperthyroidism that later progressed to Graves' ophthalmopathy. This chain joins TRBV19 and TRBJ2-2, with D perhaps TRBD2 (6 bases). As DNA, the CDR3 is TGTGCCACCATCGGGGGCACCGGGGAGCTGTTTTTT. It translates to CATIGGTGELFF.